These 22 T cell receptor beta chains came from one sample sequenced in a study of post-analysis software for immune sequencing data. Points from the study as a whole: Included in a set of about five TRBV segments more frequent in patients than controls were TRBV5-6, TRBV5-1 and TRBV20-1.

Their recognized antigens are unknown. Unique molecular identifiers tagged the TCR beta cDNA libraries. TCRdb reprocessed the PCR reads with MiXCR, giving one entry per CDR3 protein. The sample carries 750,000 to 950,000 distinct CDR3 sequences, under 70% recorded once. Sequencing used blood. The source is a girl aged 5-17 years with multiple sclerosis.

The V gene is TRBV27, the J gene TRBJ2-7, with TRBD1 matching over 7 bases. Germline trimming cut 5 bases from V and 0 bases from J; bases unmatched to any gene: 19. Germline V gives CDR1 MNHEY, CDR2 SMNVEV (reference sequence). The length of the CDR3 is 19 residues. The CDR3 loop reads CASSPIQGPRVGRSYEQYF. The CDR3 nucleotides read TGTGCCAGCAGTCCAATACAGGGGCCCAGGGTGGGACGCTCCTACGAGCAGTACTTC.

V is TRBV7-2 and J is TRBJ2-5; D remains ambiguous. Trimming stripped 4 bases from V and 2 bases from J, with 14 bases between. The germline gives CDR1 SGHTA, CDR2 FQGNSA. The CDR3 runs 15 residues. CDR3 region: CASSSTWAPQETQYF. The CDR3 DNA reads TGTGCCAGCAGCTCAACGTGGGCTCCGCAAGAGACCCAGTACTTC.

This clonotype was observed a handful of times. The rearrangement joins TRBV3-1 to TRBJ2-5, with D unresolved. Looked up from germline, CDR1 is LGHDT and CDR2 is YNNKEL (reference sequence). This CDR3 contains 13 residues. Trimming removed 4 bases at V and 1 base at J, with 7 bases between. The DNA of the CDR3 is TGTGCCAGCAGCCCAGCTAGCCAAGAGACCCAGTACTTC. Protein sequence: CASSPASQETQYF.

CDR3 sequence: CASSQETPKNIQYF. The CDR3 DNA sequence: TGCGCCAGCAGCCAAGAAACACCTAAAAACATTCAGTACTTC. The chain uses TRBV4-1 and TRBJ2-4; D remains ambiguous. Germline V gene data show CDR1 as MGHRA and CDR2 as YSYEKL. The ends were cut back, 0 bases at V and 4 bases at J, with 7 bases in the middle. The CDR3 covers 14 residues.

This clonotype was seen once. This chain links TRBV7-9 with TRBJ1-1; possibly TRBD1 for D (5 bases). Germline V gives CDR1 SEHNR, CDR2 FQNEAQ (reference sequence). The CDR3 is made up of 15 amino acids. V gave up 6 bases and J gave up 1 base, with 15 bases separating them. This CDR3 reads CASSTTGLSNTEAFF. CDR3 nucleotides: TGTGCCAGCAGTACAACGGGACTTTCGAACACTGAAGCTTTCTTT.

This clonotype occurred a few times. V usage is TRBV29-1 and J usage is TRBJ2-3, with D hard to call. V was cut by 2 bases and J by 6 bases, with 12 bases left in between. The CDR3 runs 13 residues. CDR1 and CDR2 from the germline V gene are SQVTM and ANQGSEA. The CDR3 DNA is TGCAGCGTTGAACTGCAGGCCGGGGATACGCAGTATTTT. Translation gives CSVELQAGDTQYF.

A few counts support this clonotype. The chain uses TRBV7-9 and TRBJ1-2; D gene uncertain. Trimming took off 5 bases at V and 1 base at J, with 17 bases between the two ends. The length of the CDR3 is 16 residues. Germline lookup yields CDR1 SEHNR and CDR2 FQNEAQ (reference sequence). The CDR3 spells CASSPKNREVNYGYTF. CDR3 DNA: TGTGCCAGCAGCCCGAAAAACCGGGAAGTTAACTATGGCTACACCTTC.

The chain recombines TRBV6-6 with TRBJ2-4; D possibly corresponds to TRBD1 (6 bases). The J call may be faulty, since TRBJ2-7 better matches the DNA end. The germline V gene has CDR1 MNHNY and CDR2 SVGAGI (reference sequence). The CDR3 loop spans 14 amino acids. For the CDR3, the DNA is TGTGCCAGCAGCTCCGGGACACCACGCTACGAGCAGTACTTC. Protein: CASSSGTPRYEQYF.

The chain carries TRBV7-2 and TRBJ2-4; 8 bases match TRBD2. TRBJ2-7 explains the end of the DNA better; the J call may be wrong. In germline, CDR1 is SGHTA, CDR2 FQGNSA. The CDR3 is 13 amino acids. CDR3 sequence reads: CAREELADYEQYF. In nucleotides, the CDR3 is TGTGCCAGGGAGGAACTAGCGGACTACGAGCAGTACTTC.

This chain uses TRBV6-6 with TRBJ2-1; the match to TRBD2 covers 10 bases. J lost 7 bases, V lost 6 bases, and 9 bases had no gene match. There are 15 residues in the CDR3. Germline assignment: CDR1 MNHNY and CDR2 SVGAGI (reference sequence). CDR3 residues: CASSVSGGARNEQFF. The CDR3 region has the DNA TGTGCCAGCAGCGTAAGCGGGGGGGCCAGGAATGAGCAGTTCTTC.

The chain links TRBV28 to TRBJ2-7; 7 bases map to TRBD1. CDR3 length: 15 amino acids. Germline V gene lookup returns CDR1 MDHEN and CDR2 SYDVKM. Losses at the gene ends were 4 bases for V and 4 bases for J; bases not matched to a gene: 10. This CDR3 reads CASSSLSRTGYEQYF. The CDR3 DNA sequence: TGTGCCAGCAGTTCCCTGAGTCGGACAGGTTACGAGCAGTACTTC.

The chain couples TRBV7-3 to TRBJ2-1; D gene ambiguous. This CDR3 spans 16 amino acids. V was shortened by 1 base and J by 0 bases, with 10 bases between the two germline ends. The germline gives CDR1 SGHTA, CDR2 FQGTGA. Here the CDR3 reads CASSLSRGNSYNEQFF. The CDR3 nucleotides read TGTGCCAGCAGCTTAAGCCGCGGAAACTCCTACAATGAGCAGTTCTTC. The full variable domain, its missing parts supplied by reference TRBV7-3 and TRBJ2-1, is GAGVSQTPSNKVTEKGKYVELRCDPISGHTALYWYRQSLGQGPEFLIYFQGTGAADDSGLPNDRFFAVRPEGSVSTLKIQRTERGDSAVYLCASSLSRGNSYNEQFFGPGTRLTVL.

J is TRBJ1-2 and V is TRBV6-1; no reliable D call. The CDR3 covers 18 residues. Trimming stripped 7 bases from V and 2 bases from J, with 26 bases between. The germline gives CDR1 MNHNS, CDR2 SASEGT. The CDR3 nucleotides read TGTGCCAGCACCAACCCCCTTACGTCGGCAGGTGGGAACTATGGCTACACCTTC. It encodes CASTNPLTSAGGNYGYTF.

The chain joins TRBV12-3 or TRBV12-4 to TRBJ2-1; 7 bases agree with TRBD1. V gave up 5 bases and J gave up 4 bases; unmatched junction bases: 2. The CDR3 runs to 13 residues. CDR3 region: CASSGTDYNEQFF. CDR3 in DNA: TGTGCCAGCAGTGGGACAGATTACAATGAGCAGTTCTTC.

The V and J genes are TRBV20-1 and TRBJ2-2; D gene uncertain. This CDR3 spans 16 amino acids. V lost 1 base and J lost 4, with 16 bases in between. Germline V lookup: CDR1 DFQATT, CDR2 SNEGSKA (reference sequence). The CDR3 DNA follows: TGCAGTGCTAGAGCCAGCGATACCTCTGGCACCGGGGAGCTGTTTTTT. Its protein product is CSARASDTSGTGELFF.

The chain combines TRBV4-1 with TRBJ2-1, with TRBD2 matching 12 bases. The germline gives CDR1 MGHRA, CDR2 YSYEKL. Losses at the gene ends were 3 bases for V and 9 bases for J; bases not matched to a gene: 6. CDR3 length: 15 residues. The chain's CDR3 is CASSQQTSGGPEQFF. In DNA, the CDR3 is TGCGCCAGCAGCCAGCAGACTAGCGGGGGCCCTGAGCAGTTCTTC.

The V and J genes are TRBV20-1 and TRBJ2-1, with 9 bases that match TRBD2. With V trimmed by 0 bases and J by 5 bases, 5 bases remained unmatched. CDR1 and CDR2 (germline): DFQATT, SNEGSKA (reference sequence). CDR3 length equals 15 residues. This CDR3 is CSARDRGGADNEQFF. The CDR3, as DNA: TGCAGTGCTAGAGATCGCGGGGGGGCCGACAATGAGCAGTTCTTC.

V gene TRBV4-1 combines with J gene TRBJ1-2; D not resolved. Trimming removed 3 bases from V and 1 base from J, with 21 bases in between. CDR1 is MGHRA, CDR2 YSYEKL, per germline. The CDR3 is 18 amino acids. This CDR3 is CASSHPPGEVKDNYGYTF. CDR3 nucleotides: TGCGCCAGCAGCCATCCCCCCGGGGAGGTAAAGGATAACTATGGCTACACCTTC.

This clonotype was counted once. The rearrangement uses TRBV15 and TRBJ2-1, with D uncertain. This CDR3 contains 16 residues. The germline V gene has CDR1 LNHNV and CDR2 YYDKDF (reference sequence). The germline V and J ends were trimmed by 5 bases and 0 bases, with 14 bases remaining between them. DNA for the CDR3: TGTGCCACCAGCCTCCTCGGCCAGAGCTCCTACAATGAGCAGTTCTTC. It is translated as CATSLLGQSSYNEQFF.

This clonotype was observed a few times. The chain has TRBV29-1 and TRBJ2-1, with D perhaps TRBD2 (6 bases). The V gene lost 4 bases and the J gene lost 3 bases, with 13 bases spanning the gap. This CDR3 has 14 residues. The germline V gene has CDR1 SQVTM and CDR2 ANQGSEA. The CDR3 region has the DNA TGCAGCGTTGTTTTTTCGGGAGACTACAATGAGCAGTTCTTC. Its translation: CSVVFSGDYNEQFF.

The chain is built from TRBV12-3 or TRBV12-4 and TRBJ2-5, with 7 bases that match TRBD2. The CDR3 sequence is 16 residues long. V trimming: 7 bases; J trimming: 5 bases; junction bases outside the gene matches: 16. The CDR3 loop reads CASTFSGRPPGETQYF. As DNA, the CDR3 is TGTGCCAGCACCTTTAGCGGGCGCCCACCTGGGGAGACCCAGTACTTC.

The V and J genes are TRBV6-5 and TRBJ2-5; the D is unclear. V lost 6 bases and J 2 bases, leaving 10 bases between the germline ends. This CDR3 contains 13 residues. Germline V gene data show CDR1 as MNHEY and CDR2 as SVGAGI. For the CDR3, the DNA is TGTGCCAGCAGCCCGTATTCGCAAGAGACCCAGTACTTC. Protein: CASSPYSQETQYF.